The 22 T cell receptor beta chains below all came from one sample that was sequenced in a study of T cell repertoires in cytomegalovirus infection. Their antigens are not known. TCRdb re-called the reads through MiXCR, storing one row per CDR3 protein. The sample shows 900,000 to 950,000 distinct CDR3 sequences, approximately 31% of them seen only once. Sequencing was performed on cultured CD8+ T cells from PBMCs, taken from culture after CMV antigen stimulation. These receptors were obtained from a human donor in good health (CMV status not recorded). Some clones in this sample may be carry-over from other donors' samples.

This clonotype was counted only a few times. The J gene is TRBJ2-3, the V gene TRBV10-2, with 13 bases lining up with TRBD2. The CDR3 contains 14 residues. Germline-derived CDR1 and CDR2 are WSHSY and SAAADI. V shed 10 bases and J 5 bases; nucleotides not matched to a gene: 6. The CDR3 bases are TGCGCCACGGGACTAGCGGGGTTTCGAGATACGCAGTATTTT. Translation gives CATGLAGFRDTQYF.

The chain combines TRBV28 with TRBJ1-2; D is undetermined. V lost 1 base, J lost 7 bases, and 16 bases lay in between. CDR1 is MDHEN, CDR2 SYDVKM, per germline. The CDR3 totals 15 residues. The CDR3 spells CASSLSADLYGGYTF. CDR3 coding DNA: TGTGCCAGCAGTTTATCGGCTGATTTATACGGTGGCTACACCTTC.

The chain combines TRBV29-1 with TRBJ2-7; 7 bases line up with TRBD1. This CDR3 has 13 residues. V was clipped by 3 bases and J by 2 bases; unmatched bases: 4. Per the germline V gene, CDR1 is SQVTM and CDR2 is ANQGSEA. CDR3 residues: CSVEGDSPYEQYF. In DNA form, the CDR3 reads TGCAGCGTTGAGGGGGACAGTCCCTACGAGCAGTACTTC.

The V gene is TRBV10-3, the J gene TRBJ1-6; 11 positions match TRBD1. Germline V gene sequence: CDR1 ENHRY, CDR2 SYGVKD. The CDR3 totals 18 residues. V shed 4 bases, J shed 9 bases, and the junction held 14 bases outside the gene matches. CDR3 amino acids: CAISVFLRNGTGGSPLHF. The DNA of the CDR3 is TGTGCCATCAGTGTATTCCTACGGAACGGGACAGGGGGTTCACCCCTCCACTTT.

Comment on this clonotype: This may arise from a read error, as a much more abundant clone is one base away. J is TRBJ2-5 and V is TRBV7-3; 7 bases are a match to TRBD1. V lost 4 bases and J lost 3; bases outside the gene matches: 11. CDR3 size: 16 residues. Germline V gene lookup returns CDR1 SGHTA and CDR2 FQGTGA. CDR3 loop: CASSSTGQDLEETQYF. The CDR3 DNA reads TGTGCCAGCAGCTCTACTGGACAGGACTTGGAAGAGACCCAGTACTTC.

A few counts support this clonotype. The chain joins TRBV7-9 to TRBJ2-2; D might be TRBD1 (5 bases). CDR1 is SEHNR and CDR2 is FQNEAQ in the germline V gene (reference sequence). Trimming pared 5 bases from V and 1 base from J, leaving 8 bases between. The CDR3 totals 14 residues. CDR3 amino acids: CASSQTENTGELFF. The CDR3, as DNA: TGTGCCAGCAGCCAGACAGAGAACACCGGGGAGCTGTTTTTT. Combining the CDR3 with reference TRBV7-9 and TRBJ2-2 gives the whole variable domain DTGVSQNPRHKITKRGQNVTFRCDPISEHNRLYWYRQTLGQGPEFLTYFQNEAQLEKSRLLSDRFSAERPKGSFSTLEIQRTEQGDSAMYLCASSQTENTGELFFGEGSRLTVL.

The chain combines TRBV7-6 with TRBJ1-2; D is undetermined. The CDR3 runs 14 residues. Germline V gives CDR1 SGHVS, CDR2 FNYEAQ. V gave up 1 base and J gave up 8 bases, with 14 bases separating them. The DNA of the CDR3 is TGTGCCAGCAGCTTAGGGGCGGAACTGAGCGGCTACACCTTC. Its translation: CASSLGAELSGYTF.

This clonotype was picked up a small number of times. This sequence joins TRBV6-2 or TRBV6-3 and TRBJ2-7, with 7 bases identical to TRBD2. Trimming cost V 8 bases and J 2 bases; bases outside gene matches: 3. Per the germline V gene, CDR1 is MNHEY and CDR2 is SVGEGT. The CDR3 runs to 12 residues. The chain's CDR3 is CASGGEPYEQYV. DNA for the CDR3: TGTGCCAGCGGGGGGGAACCCTACGAGCAGTACGTC.

The chain uses TRBV4-1 and TRBJ2-3; D might be TRBD2 (6 bases). CDR1 and CDR2 from the germline V gene are MGHRA and YSYEKL. V was trimmed by 0 bases and J by 1 base, leaving 17 bases between them. The CDR3 is 18 residues long. The DNA for the CDR3 is TGCGCCAGCAGCCAAGATAGTGTCGGGGGAATTGGCACAGATACGCAGTATTTT. It yields the protein CASSQDSVGGIGTDTQYF.

The gene calls are TRBV7-3 and TRBJ2-2; D gene ambiguous. The germline V gene encodes CDR1 SGHTA and CDR2 FQGTGA. This CDR3 spans 16 amino acids. Trimming removed 2 bases at V and 0 bases at J, with 10 bases between. The chain's CDR3 is CASSLRDTTNTGELFF. CDR3 DNA: TGTGCCAGCAGCTTACGTGACACCACGAACACCGGGGAGCTGTTTTTT.

The chain links TRBV6-2 or TRBV6-3 to TRBJ2-4; D is possibly TRBD1 or TRBD2 (5 bases each). V was cut by 2 bases and J by 9 bases, with 20 bases left in between. The germline gives CDR1 MNHEY, CDR2 SVGEGT. The length of the CDR3 is 16 residues. DNA for the CDR3: TGTGCCAGCAGTTACGTCGCCGACGGGCAGAGGGGCATTCAGTACTTC. It encodes CASSYVADGQRGIQYF.

This clonotype has ten or more counts. This rearrangement joins TRBV6-5 to TRBJ2-1, with TRBD2 matching 11 bases. J was trimmed by 6 bases and V by 3 bases; bases with no gene match: 4. The V gene's germline CDR1 is MNHEY and CDR2 SVGAGI. The CDR3 loop spans 15 amino acids. CDR3 nucleotide sequence: TGTGCCAGCAGTTATGGTAGCGGGGGGGCCAATGAGCAGTTCTTC. The encoded protein is CASSYGSGGANEQFF.

The chain combines TRBV20-1 with TRBJ2-7, with D unclear. Trimming took off 0 bases at V and 7 bases at J, with 13 bases between the two ends. This CDR3 region has 13 residues. Germline CDR1 is DFQATT and CDR2 is SNEGSKA (reference sequence). The CDR3 region is CSARDYRVGEQYF. CDR3 nucleotides: TGCAGTGCTAGAGATTATCGAGTGGGGGAGCAGTACTTC.

This clonotype appeared a single time. V usage is TRBV11-2 and J usage is TRBJ2-4; 8 bases line up with TRBD1. Trimming removed 7 bases from V and 14 bases from J; junction bases left unmatched: 13. CDR1 is SGHAT and CDR2 is FQNNGV in the germline V gene. The CDR3 is 13 amino acids. The CDR3 DNA reads TGTGCCAGCACCAGATACCGGGACAGGAATGAGTACTTC. Translating gives CASTRYRDRNEYF. Full variable domain (outside the CDR3, taken from reference TRBV11-2 and TRBJ2-4): EAGVAQSPRYKIIEKRQSVAFWCNPISGHATLYWYQQILGQGPKLLIQFQNNGVVDDSQLPKDRFSAERLKGVDSTLKIQPAKLEDSAVYLCASTRYRDRNEYFGAGTRLSVL.

A few counts support this clonotype. The gene calls are TRBV2 and TRBJ2-1; D possibly matches TRBD1 or TRBD2 (6 bases each). V gave up 9 bases and J gave up 7 bases, with 10 bases separating them. The CDR3 covers 11 residues. Germline V CDR1 and CDR2: SNHLY, FYNNEI. The CDR3 here is CASRGRNEQFF. CDR3 nucleotide sequence: TGTGCCAGTAGGGGGAGGAATGAGCAGTTCTTC.

The CDR3 DNA is TGTGCCAGCAGCTCCGGCGGGGACTGGGAGACCCAGTACTTC. Translation: CASSSGGDWETQYF. The genes are TRBV11-2 and TRBJ2-5; possible D gene TRBD2, 6 bases. The CDR3 has 14 amino acids. Germline V CDR1 and CDR2: SGHAT, FQNNGV. V lost 4 bases and J lost 5, with 14 bases in between.

The chain links TRBV19 to TRBJ2-2; 8 bases match TRBD1. V was clipped by 4 bases and J by 4 bases; unmatched bases: 5. CDR3 size: 15 residues. From germline, CDR1 is LNHDA and CDR2 SQIVND (reference sequence). The CDR3 coding sequence is TGTGCCAGTAGTACGACAGGGGCAGGCACCGGGGAGCTGTTTTTT. Amino acid sequence: CASSTTGAGTGELFF.

This clonotype was counted a few times. This chain joins TRBV4-1 and TRBJ2-1; maybe TRBD2 (7 bases). The CDR3 sequence is 13 residues long. V lost 1 base and J lost 10, with 11 bases in between. Germline V gene sequence: CDR1 MGHRA, CDR2 YSYEKL. CDR3 nucleotide sequence: TGCGCCAGCAGCCAAGCGGGGGGCAACGAGCAGTTCTTC. Protein sequence: CASSQAGGNEQFF.

This clonotype was seen a single time. Written as DNA, the CDR3 is TGTGCCAGCAGCTTAGGTAACAGGGTAGGAACAGATACGCAGTATTTT. This codes for CASSLGNRVGTDTQYF. The chain has TRBV7-2 and TRBJ2-3; D is perhaps TRBD1 (6 bases). Trimming cost V 1 base and J 3 bases, with 14 bases left between them. CDR3 length equals 16 residues. Germline V gives CDR1 SGHTA, CDR2 FQGNSA.

This sequence joins TRBV6-8 and TRBJ1-5; D is uncertain. CDR1 and CDR2 from the germline V gene are MNHGY and SAAAGT. This CDR3 has 12 residues. V shed 10 bases and J shed 7 bases, with 14 bases lying between them. The CDR3 DNA sequence: TGTGCCACCTCAATACCCTTACAGCCCCAGCATTTT. This encodes CATSIPLQPQHF.

This clonotype came up a few times. V and J are TRBV7-9 and TRBJ2-1; D is ambiguous. The V end was cut by 2 bases, the J end by 6 bases, with 8 bases between. The CDR3 runs to 13 residues. Germline V lookup: CDR1 SEHNR, CDR2 FQNEAQ (reference sequence). The CDR3 nucleotides are TGTGCCAGCAGCTTACGGTTGGTCAATGAGCAGTTCTTC. Protein: CASSLRLVNEQFF.

This clonotype was detected only a few times. J is TRBJ2-2 and V is TRBV9; D may be TRBD1 (6 bases). Trimming left V 0 bases short and J 4 bases short, with 10 bases between. From germline, CDR1 is SGDLS and CDR2 YYNGEE. The CDR3 contains 15 residues. CDR3 DNA sequence: TGTGCCAGCAGCGTAGATACAGGGTTCACCGGGGAGCTGTTTTTT. As protein: CASSVDTGFTGELFF.